Listed here is a single T cell receptor (beta chain). The data were taken from a study of T cell responses to AZD1222 COVID-19 vaccine. Sequencing used immunoSEQ multiplex PCR; TCRdb keeps in-frame clones, though not all of them. This repertoire shows some 160,000 clones, roughly 93% found once; its top ten account for around 1.8%. V was cut by 2 bases and J by 8 bases, with 17 bases left in between. From germline, CDR1 is KGHDR and CDR2 SFDVKD. The CDR3 totals 16 residues. Material: peripheral blood, obtained 28 days after the second AZD1222 dose. The chain uses TRBV24-1 and TRBJ1-4; tentative D call: TRBD1 (6 bases). The TCR comes from an adult who received the AZD1222 COVID-19 vaccine. CDR3 loop: CATSDSVGTLGEKLFF. CDR3 coding DNA: TGTGCCACCAGTGATTCAGTAGGGACACTGGGAGAAAAACTGTTTTTT.